Each of the 22 T cell receptor beta chains below was sequenced from the same sample in a study of cytomegalovirus exposure and HLA in healthy donors. Vbeta (60) and Jbeta (13) primers were used in the PCR. This table comes from immunoSEQ multiplex PCR, and its TCRdb copy is limited to in-frame clones, with some not included. The sample yields over 150,000 clones, about 80% seen once. What was sequenced was PBMCs. These TCRs come from a man aged 30-40 years in good health and CMV-seronegative.

This chain links TRBV27 with TRBJ2-3; no clear D. This CDR3 spans 13 amino acids. V dropped 3 bases and J dropped 5 bases, with 9 bases sitting between them. Germline V CDR1 and CDR2: MNHEY, SMNVEV (reference sequence). CDR3 sequence reads: CASSLARGDTQYF. CDR3 nucleotides: TGTGCCAGCAGTTTGGCGAGAGGAGATACGCAGTATTTT.

The chain employs TRBV27 and TRBJ1-1, with D possibly TRBD1 on 5 matching bases. Germline V lookup: CDR1 MNHEY, CDR2 SMNVEV (reference sequence). V lost 8 bases to trimming and J lost 3 bases, with 13 bases between them. The CDR3 loop spans 13 amino acids. CDR3 DNA: TGTGCCAGCGGCTCCCAGGGTTACACTGAAGCTTTCTTT. It translates to CASGSQGYTEAFF.

V is TRBV5-6 and J is TRBJ2-4, with D possibly TRBD1 on 5 matching bases. The V gene lost 3 bases and the J gene lost 0 bases, with 19 bases spanning the gap. Germline CDR1 reads SGHDT; CDR2 reads YYEEEE. The CDR3 has 18 residues. The CDR3 DNA sequence: TGTGCCAGCAGCTCCATAGTCGGCAGGGCTCTAGCCAAAAACATTCAGTACTTC. Translation: CASSSIVGRALAKNIQYF.

This clone occurred a few times. The DNA of the CDR3 is TGTGCCAGCAGTTTAGGGAGGAGGGCCTACTATGGCTACACCTTC. Translation: CASSLGRRAYYGYTF. The chain is built from TRBV28 and TRBJ1-2; D is ambiguous. With 2 bases removed from V and 3 bases from J, the gap between germline ends came to 13 bases. CDR3 length equals 15 residues. Germline CDR1 MDHEN, CDR2 SYDVKM.

This chain links TRBV7-9 with TRBJ2-5; 7 bases match TRBD2. After removal of 0 bases from V and 1 base from J, the junction contained 5 bases not matched to a gene. The CDR3 contains 16 residues. Germline assignment: CDR1 SEHNR and CDR2 FQNEAQ (reference sequence). In nucleotides, the CDR3 is TGTGCCAGCAGCTTAGCCCCGCGGGAGCCCCAAGAGACCCAGTACTTC. Its protein product is CASSLAPREPQETQYF.

This clone was observed once. An end of the junction does not agree with germline; a read error may underlie this. The DNA of the CDR3 is TGTGCCAGCACCCTAACAGACACCGGGGGGCTGTTTTTT. Translation gives CASTLTDTGGLFF. This chain links TRBV2 with TRBJ2-2; D perhaps matches TRBD2 (6 bases). This CDR3 has 13 amino acids. Germline V gives CDR1 SNHLY, CDR2 FYNNEI.

The chain links TRBV28 to TRBJ2-3, with 9 bases that match TRBD2. The CDR3 is 15 amino acids. V gave up 7 bases and J gave up 3 bases; unmatched junction bases: 8. CDR1 is MDHEN and CDR2 is SYDVKM in the germline V gene. Here the CDR3 reads CASIDGGRDTDTQYF. The CDR3 nucleotides are TGTGCCAGCATAGACGGCGGGAGGGATACAGATACGCAGTATTTT.

V usage is TRBV9 and J usage is TRBJ2-2; TRBD1 agrees at 8 bases. The CDR3 consists of 15 residues. Per the germline V gene, CDR1 is SGDLS and CDR2 is YYNGEE. V gave up 0 bases and J gave up 7 bases; unmatched junction bases: 5. As DNA, the CDR3 is TGTGCCAGCAGCGTAGGGACAGGGCTTGACGGGGAGCTGTTTTTT. It yields the protein CASSVGTGLDGELFF.

The V and J genes are TRBV11-2 and TRBJ1-1; D call uncertain. CDR1 and CDR2 from the germline V gene are SGHAT and FQNNGV. Trimming removed 1 base at V and 1 base at J, with 10 bases between. The CDR3 runs to 15 residues. CDR3 loop: CASSLGFRGNTEAFF. In DNA form, the CDR3 reads TGTGCCAGCAGCTTAGGGTTTCGGGGGAACACTGAAGCTTTCTTT.

The chain combines TRBV9 with TRBJ2-4, with D unclear. V lost 4 bases to trimming and J lost 0 bases, with 8 bases between them. Germline values: CDR1 SGDLS, CDR2 YYNGEE. The CDR3 covers 14 residues. As DNA, the CDR3 is TGTGCCAGCAGCCCTCCCCTAGCCAAAAACATTCAGTACTTC. Its protein product is CASSPPLAKNIQYF.

The chain couples TRBV4-1 to TRBJ2-7; TRBD2 agrees at 7 bases. Germline assignment: CDR1 MGHRA and CDR2 YSYEKL. This CDR3 has 16 amino acids. V lost 1 base to trimming and J lost 4 bases; unmatched junction nucleotides: 10. CDR3 amino acids: CASSQARGDFQYEQYF. DNA for the CDR3: TGCGCCAGCAGCCAAGCTCGGGGGGATTTCCAATACGAGCAGTACTTC.

The chain recombines TRBV29-1 with TRBJ2-5, with D maybe TRBD2 (6 bases). V was pared by 4 bases and J by 3 bases, with 9 bases between. Germline assignment: CDR1 SQVTM and CDR2 ANQGSEA. This CDR3 region has 12 residues. The CDR3 loop is CSVVREEETQYF. CDR3 nucleotide sequence: TGCAGCGTTGTCAGGGAGGAAGAGACCCAGTACTTC.

This chain's CDR3 is CASSISGNQPQHF. The CDR3 coding sequence is TGTGCCAGTAGTATATCAGGGAACCAGCCCCAGCATTTT. The chain links TRBV19 to TRBJ1-5; weak D call: TRBD1 (5 bases). V lost 2 bases to trimming and J lost 7 bases, with 9 bases between them. CDR3 size: 13 residues. Germline CDR1 is LNHDA and CDR2 is SQIVND (reference sequence).

V usage is TRBV5-1 and J usage is TRBJ1-2; 12 positions match TRBD1. The CDR3 consists of 18 residues. After removal of 3 bases from V and 3 bases from J, the junction contained 12 bases not matched to a gene. The germline gives CDR1 SGHRS, CDR2 YFSETQ. The CDR3 nucleotides are TGCGCCAGCAGCTCGGTCGGGGGACAGGGGGCGCGGTACTATGGCTACACCTTC. Translation gives CASSSVGGQGARYYGYTF.

CDR3 sequence (DNA): TGTGCCAGCAGTGAAACCAGGAACACCGGGGAGCTGTTTTTT. Protein: CASSETRNTGELFF. The chain combines TRBV2 with TRBJ2-2; D is uncertain. This CDR3 has 14 residues. Germline V CDR1 and CDR2: SNHLY, FYNNEI. V lost 2 bases to trimming and J lost 1 base, with 5 bases between them.

Details on this clone: Other nucleotide sequences in the sample specify the same CDR3. V is TRBV28 and J is TRBJ2-7; D is perhaps TRBD2 (6 bases). There are 13 residues in the CDR3. With 2 bases removed from V and 5 bases from J, the gap between germline ends came to 10 bases. Germline V gene sequence: CDR1 MDHEN, CDR2 SYDVKM. Here the CDR3 DNA reads TGTGCCAGCAGTTTAAAGTGGGGGGACGAGCAGTACTTC. It codes for CASSLKWGDEQYF.

The chain combines TRBV7-2 with TRBJ2-1; D is ambiguous. The germline V and J ends were trimmed by 3 bases and 4 bases, with 13 bases remaining between them. The germline gives CDR1 SGHTA, CDR2 FQGNSA. The CDR3 extends over 15 amino acids. The CDR3 nucleotides read TGTGCCAGCAGCTTTTACCCGGGTCCTTACAATGAGCAGTTCTTC. Its translation is CASSFYPGPYNEQFF.

V is TRBV7-3 and J is TRBJ2-7; 11 positions agree with TRBD2. The CDR3 sequence is 14 residues long. V lost 5 bases to trimming and J lost 2 bases; unmatched junction nucleotides: 2. Germline assignment: CDR1 SGHTA and CDR2 FQGTGA. CDR3 in DNA: TGTGCCAGCAGCGCGACTAGCGGGGCCTACGAGCAGTACTTC. Translation: CASSATSGAYEQYF.

The chain carries TRBV7-9 and TRBJ1-1, with TRBD1 identical over 9 bases. Germline values: CDR1 SEHNR, CDR2 FQNEAQ (reference sequence). The V and J ends lost 5 bases and 5 bases, in that order; junction bases with no gene match: 12. This CDR3 comprises 16 residues. In DNA form, the CDR3 reads TGTGCCAGCAGCACCTCCGGGACAGGGTCTCCGACTGAAGCTTTCTTT. Its translation is CASSTSGTGSPTEAFF.

The chain links TRBV5-4 to TRBJ2-1; D call uncertain. The V gene lost 6 bases and the J gene lost 1 base, with 11 bases spanning the gap. CDR3 size: 14 residues. In germline, CDR1 is SGHNT, CDR2 YYREEE (reference sequence). DNA for the CDR3: TGTGCCAGCAATCGAGAGCGATCCTACAATGAGCAGTTCTTC. It translates to CASNRERSYNEQFF.

The CDR3 protein is CASGFNDNSGRGCSQETQYF. CDR3 coding DNA: TGTGCTAGTGGTTTCAACGACAATAGCGGGAGAGGGTGTAGTCAAGAGACCCAGTACTTC. The rearrangement links TRBV12-5 to TRBJ2-5; 9 nucleotides match TRBD2. Germline trimming cut 3 bases from V and 2 bases from J; bases unmatched to any gene: 19. This CDR3 has 20 amino acids. Germline V CDR1 and CDR2: LGHNT, FRNRAP.

The chain is built from TRBV19 and TRBJ1-2; maybe TRBD1 (5 bases). The CDR3 extends over 14 amino acids. Germline V CDR1 and CDR2: LNHDA, SQIVND (reference sequence). V shed 4 bases and J shed 8 bases, with 17 bases lying between them. This CDR3 reads CASSTLERGGGYTF. DNA for the CDR3: TGTGCCAGTAGTACCCTCGAAAGGGGAGGAGGCTACACCTTC. Full variable domain (outside the CDR3, taken from reference TRBV19 and TRBJ1-2): DGGITQSPKYLFRKEGQNVTLSCEQNLNHDAMYWYRQDPGQGLRLIYYSQIVNDFQKGDIAEGYSVSREKKESFPLTVTSAQKNPTAFYLCASSTLERGGGYTFGSGTRLTVV.